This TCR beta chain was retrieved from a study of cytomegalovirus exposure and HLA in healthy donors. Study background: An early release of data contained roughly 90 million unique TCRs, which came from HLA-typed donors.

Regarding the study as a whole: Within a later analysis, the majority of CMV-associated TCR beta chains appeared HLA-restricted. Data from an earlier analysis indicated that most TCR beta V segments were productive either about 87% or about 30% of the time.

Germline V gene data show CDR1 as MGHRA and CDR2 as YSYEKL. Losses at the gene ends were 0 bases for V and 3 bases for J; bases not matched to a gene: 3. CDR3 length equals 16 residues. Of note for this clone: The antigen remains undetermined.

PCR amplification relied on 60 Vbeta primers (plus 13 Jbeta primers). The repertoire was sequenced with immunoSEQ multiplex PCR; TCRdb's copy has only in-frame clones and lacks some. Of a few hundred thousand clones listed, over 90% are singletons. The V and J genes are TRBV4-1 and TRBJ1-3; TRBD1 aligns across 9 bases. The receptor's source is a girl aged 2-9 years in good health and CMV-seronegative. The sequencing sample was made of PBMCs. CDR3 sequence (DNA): TGCGCCAGCAGCCAAGAAGGGACAGGGCTTGGAAACACCATATATTTT. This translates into CASSQEGTGLGNTIYF.